Listed below are T cell receptor beta chains from one sample, sequenced in a study of response to subunit inactivated influenza vaccine. TCRdb analysed the RT-PCR reads with MiXCR anew, one entry per CDR3 protein. The sample consists of roughly 150,000 distinct CDR3 sequences, about a tenth of them appearing once. This sample comprised non-naive T cells sorted from PBMCs, obtained more than 35 days after vaccination. These receptors came from a man aged 50-59 years who received an inactivated influenza vaccine. Each CDR3 is given with its conserved first and last residue. D genes are given only for firm matches. Clone size is given for some rows only: seen once, a few or many times, or a class if the clone is expanded.

D gene,V gene,J gene,clone size,CDR3 DNA,CDR3 protein
TRBD1,TRBV20-1,TRBJ2-5,many,TGCAGTGCTAGAGAGGGACAGGGAGAGACCCAGTACTTC,CSAREGQGETQYF
-,TRBV30,TRBJ2-7,few,TGTGCCTGGAGTGTCGCGGACGTCCGGTACTTC,CAWSVADVRYF
-,TRBV29-1,TRBJ2-7,few,TGCAGCGTGGGGGGCGGGACACTAAATCAGTACTTC,CSVGGGTLNQYF
-,TRBV5-1,TRBJ1-2,many,TGCGCCAGCCGGGAGGGGCTCAACTATGGCTACACCTTC,CASREGLNYGYTF
-,TRBV5-6,TRBJ1-1,many,TGTGCCAGCAGCTTGAAACTTTTGTCTGAAGCTTTCTTT,CASSLKLLSEAFF
-,TRBV20-1,TRBJ1-5,few,TGCAGTGCTGATACAACAGGGAAGGGTGGTCAGCCCCAGCATTTT,CSADTTGKGGQPQHF
-,TRBV3-1,TRBJ2-1,-,TGTGCCAGCTCCAAACAGATGACATGGGCTTCCTACAATGAGCAGTTCTTC,CASSKQMTWASYNEQFF
-,TRBV3-1,TRBJ2-7,-,TGTGCCAGCAGCGCCCGGGACGGGCATACCTACGAGCAGTACTTC,CASSARDGHTYEQYF
-,TRBV20-1,TRBJ2-2,few,TGCAGTGCTAGAGATTTTTTGGCGGGCCACGGGGAGCTGTTTTTT,CSARDFLAGHGELFF
-,TRBV7-9,TRBJ2-7,once,TGTGCCAGCAGCTCACAGGGCGTAGGATACTACGAGCAGTACTTC,CASSSQGVGYYEQYF